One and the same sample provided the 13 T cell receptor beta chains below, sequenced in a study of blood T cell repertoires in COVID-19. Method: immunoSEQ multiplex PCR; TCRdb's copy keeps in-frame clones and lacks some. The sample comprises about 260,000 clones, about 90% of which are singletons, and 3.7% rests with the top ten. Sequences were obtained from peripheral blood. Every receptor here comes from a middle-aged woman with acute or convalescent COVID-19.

CDR3 region: CASSLGLGNNEQFF. For the CDR3, the DNA is TGTGCCAGCAGCTTAGGCCTCGGGAACAATGAGCAGTTCTTC. The chain recombines TRBV7-2 with TRBJ2-1; D may be TRBD2 (5 bases). V lost 1 base to trimming and J lost 5 bases, with 9 bases between them. The CDR3 runs to 14 residues. Per germline, CDR1 SGHTA and CDR2 FQGNSA.

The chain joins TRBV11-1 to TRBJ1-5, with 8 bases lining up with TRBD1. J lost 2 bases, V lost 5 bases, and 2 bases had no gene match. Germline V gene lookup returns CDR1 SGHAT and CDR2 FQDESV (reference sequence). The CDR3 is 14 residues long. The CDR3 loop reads CASSETGGNQPQHF. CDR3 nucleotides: TGTGCCAGCAGCGAGACAGGGGGCAATCAGCCCCAGCATTTT.

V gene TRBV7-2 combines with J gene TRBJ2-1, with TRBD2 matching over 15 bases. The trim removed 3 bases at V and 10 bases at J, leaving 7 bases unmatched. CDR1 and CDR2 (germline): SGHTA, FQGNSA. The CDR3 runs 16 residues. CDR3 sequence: CASSFFGTSGGPEQFF. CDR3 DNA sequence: TGTGCCAGCAGCTTTTTCGGGACTAGCGGGGGGCCGGAGCAGTTCTTC.

In DNA form, the CDR3 reads TGTGCCAGCAGCCCCCACGGGGGGGAAAAACTGTTTTTT. This gives the protein CASSPHGGEKLFF. The rearrangement joins TRBV4-2 to TRBJ1-4, with a tentative D call TRBD1 (5 bases). V was clipped by 4 bases and J by 8 bases, with 11 bases between them. CDR1 and CDR2 (germline): LGHNA, YNFKEQ. The CDR3 length is 13 residues.

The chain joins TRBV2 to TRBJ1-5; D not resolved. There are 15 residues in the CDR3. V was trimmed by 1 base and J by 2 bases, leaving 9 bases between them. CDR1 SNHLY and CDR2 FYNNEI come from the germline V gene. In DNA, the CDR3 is TGTGCCAGCAGTGAAGTTAGTGTAGGCAATCAGCCCCAGCATTTT. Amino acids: CASSEVSVGNQPQHF. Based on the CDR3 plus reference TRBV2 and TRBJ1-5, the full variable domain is EPEVTQTPSHQVTQMGQEVILRCVPISNHLYFYWYRQILGQKVEFLVSFYNNEISEKSEIFDDQFSVERPDGSNFTLKIRSTKLEDSAMYFCASSEVSVGNQPQHFGDGTRLSIL.

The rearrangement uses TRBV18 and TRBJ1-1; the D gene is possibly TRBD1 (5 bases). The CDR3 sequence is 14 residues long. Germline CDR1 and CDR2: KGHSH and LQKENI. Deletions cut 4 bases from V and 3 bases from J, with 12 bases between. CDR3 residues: CASSRQPGHTEAFF. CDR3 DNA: TGTGCCAGCTCACGACAGCCTGGGCACACTGAAGCTTTCTTT.

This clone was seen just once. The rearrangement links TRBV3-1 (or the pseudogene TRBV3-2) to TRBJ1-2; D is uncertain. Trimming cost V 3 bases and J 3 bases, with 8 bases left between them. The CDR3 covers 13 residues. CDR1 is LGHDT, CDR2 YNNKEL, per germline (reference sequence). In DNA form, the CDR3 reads TGTGCCAGCAGCCACCCGAGATACTATGGCTACACCTTC. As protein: CASSHPRYYGYTF.

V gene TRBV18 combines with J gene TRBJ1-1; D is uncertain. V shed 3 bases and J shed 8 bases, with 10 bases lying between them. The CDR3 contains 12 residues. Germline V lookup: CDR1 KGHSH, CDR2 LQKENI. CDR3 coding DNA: TGTGCCAGCTCACCGCAGCAGGTAGAAGCTTTCTTT. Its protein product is CASSPQQVEAFF.

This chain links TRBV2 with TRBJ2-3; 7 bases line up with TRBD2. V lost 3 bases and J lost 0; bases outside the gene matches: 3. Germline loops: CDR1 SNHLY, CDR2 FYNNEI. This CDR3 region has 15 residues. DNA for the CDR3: TGTGCCAGCAGTGAGGGAGGGGCCAGCACAGATACGCAGTATTTT. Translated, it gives CASSEGGASTDTQYF.

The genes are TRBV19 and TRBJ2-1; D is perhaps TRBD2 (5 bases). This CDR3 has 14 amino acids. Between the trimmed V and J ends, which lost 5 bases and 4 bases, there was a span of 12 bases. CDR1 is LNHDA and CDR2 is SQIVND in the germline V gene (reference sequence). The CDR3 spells CASSPGSEYNEQFF. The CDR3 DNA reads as TGTGCCAGTAGTCCGGGATCCGAATACAATGAGCAGTTCTTC.

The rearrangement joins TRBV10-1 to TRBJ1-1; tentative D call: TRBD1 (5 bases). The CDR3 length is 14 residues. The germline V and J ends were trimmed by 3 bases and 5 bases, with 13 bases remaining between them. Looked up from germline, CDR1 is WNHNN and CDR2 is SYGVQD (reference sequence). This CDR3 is CASSDGAHGTEAFF. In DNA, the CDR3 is TGCGCCAGCAGTGATGGGGCCCATGGGACTGAAGCTTTCTTT.

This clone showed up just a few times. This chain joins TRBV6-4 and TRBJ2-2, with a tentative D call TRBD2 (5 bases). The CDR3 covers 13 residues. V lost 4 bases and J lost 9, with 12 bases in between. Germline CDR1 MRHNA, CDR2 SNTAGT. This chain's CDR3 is CASSGTEDRELFF. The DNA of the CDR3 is TGTGCCAGCAGTGGGACGGAGGACCGGGAGCTGTTTTTT.

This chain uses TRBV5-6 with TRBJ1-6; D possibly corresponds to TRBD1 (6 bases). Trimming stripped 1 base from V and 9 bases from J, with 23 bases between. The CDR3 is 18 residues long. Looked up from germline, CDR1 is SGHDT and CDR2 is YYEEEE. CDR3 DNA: TGTGCCAGCAGCTTGTGGGAGACAGGCGCCCGCTTTCGTTCACCCCTCCACTTT. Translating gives CASSLWETGARFRSPLHF.